This record looks at one T cell receptor (beta chain) sequence and its context. Its antigen is still unknown. The sample is drawn from a study of Ad26.COV2.S vaccination and SARS-CoV-2 variants. Study context: Trial arm assignment for the donor was COV1001 Ad26.COV2.S.

Trimming removed 5 bases at V and 8 bases at J, with 9 bases between. The CDR3 sequence is 10 residues long. From germline, CDR1 is DFQATT and CDR2 SNEGSKA (reference sequence). TCRdb's table, derived via immunoSEQ multiplex PCR, lists solely in-frame clones and lacks some. Among roughly 400,000 clones, approximately 90% were seen once, and the ten largest hold approximately 1.9%. Study-level points and caveats: Breadth and depth estimates from TCRs may understate total T cell responses.

The treatment was: approximately 18 received Ad26.COV2.S at low or high dose, single or two shots; five or six received placebo; per-sample allocation not given. All samples were drawn on day 63, counting from the first vaccine or placebo injection. Recruitment in Boston yielded a donor of adult age, 18-55 years. V gene TRBV20-1 combines with J gene TRBJ1-2; the D gene is possibly TRBD1 (5 bases). This TCR was recovered from a person aged 18 to 59 who received the Ad26.COV2.S COVID-19 vaccine or a placebo. The sequenced sample was peripheral blood, obtained in a trial of Ad26.COV2.S vaccine versus placebo. CDR3: CSAGGSGYTF. DNA of the CDR3: TGCAGTGCTGGGGGTTCGGGCTACACCTTC.